Following are 24 T cell receptor beta chains from one sample sequenced in a study of T-cell reconstitution after alpha-beta-depleted transplantation in children. Unique molecular identifiers were used in preparing the TCRbeta library. TCRdb analysed the PCR reads with MiXCR anew, one entry per CDR3 protein. The data show about 260,000 distinct CDR3 sequences, around 7.8% seen once. The sample consisted of PBMCs, mostly from graft donor cells, taken 180 days after TCRalphabeta/CD19-depleted stem cell transplant. These receptors all come from a male patient younger than 18 who had a stem cell transplant for acute lymphoblastic leukemia, so the T cells may come from the graft donor.

This clonotype was seen ten or more times. This chain links TRBV7-8 with TRBJ1-3; 9 bases line up with TRBD1. Trimming cost V 4 bases and J 4 bases; bases outside gene matches: 5. Germline assignment: CDR1 SGHVS and CDR2 FQNEAQ. The length of the CDR3 is 15 residues. CDR3 sequence: CASSSTGTGGNTIYF. The CDR3 region has the DNA TGTGCCAGCAGCTCGACAGGGACAGGGGGAAACACCATATATTTT.

Ten or more counts support this clonotype. The chain carries TRBV27 and TRBJ2-1, with D tentatively TRBD1 or TRBD2 (5 bases each). The germline gives CDR1 MNHEY, CDR2 SMNVEV (reference sequence). The length of the CDR3 is 13 residues. The V gene lost 2 bases and the J gene lost 9 bases, with 11 bases spanning the gap. The CDR3 reads CASSLKGRAEQFF. CDR3 nucleotide sequence: TGTGCCAGCAGTTTAAAGGGACGAGCTGAGCAGTTCTTC.

This clonotype was detected many times. The chain has TRBV7-9 and TRBJ2-1; 9 bases line up with TRBD1. V was clipped by 4 bases and J by 2 bases; unmatched bases: 3. The CDR3 is 15 residues long. CDR1 and CDR2 from the germline V gene are SEHNR and FQNEAQ (reference sequence). The CDR3 loop is CASSSQGAAYNEQFF. DNA of the CDR3: TGTGCCAGCAGCTCACAGGGGGCGGCCTACAATGAGCAGTTCTTC.

This clonotype has ten or more counts. The chain couples TRBV20-1 to TRBJ2-5; 8 bases match TRBD1. Losses at the gene ends were 4 bases for V and 5 bases for J; bases not matched to a gene: 3. The CDR3 runs 12 residues. The germline gives CDR1 DFQATT, CDR2 SNEGSKA (reference sequence). The CDR3 DNA reads TGCAGTGCTACGGACAGGGCGGAGACCCAGTACTTC. This encodes CSATDRAETQYF.

This clonotype was detected ten times or more. This chain links TRBV9 with TRBJ1-1, with TRBD1 identical over 7 bases. This CDR3 region has 19 residues. Germline V gives CDR1 SGDLS, CDR2 YYNGEE. Trimming at V came to 4 bases and at J to 0 bases, leaving 18 bases not matched to a gene. The CDR3 coding sequence is TGTGCCAGCAGCCTAGCTGTTACCGTTCGACAGGGCATGAACACTGAAGCTTTCTTT. Protein product: CASSLAVTVRQGMNTEAFF.

V and J are TRBV6-1 and TRBJ2-3; unclear D gene. The CDR3 consists of 15 residues. Germline V gene lookup returns CDR1 MNHNS and CDR2 SASEGT. V gave up 3 bases and J gave up 4 bases, with 14 bases separating them. The CDR3 DNA sequence: TGTGCCAGCAGTGAGTTCGTGAGTCCCTCAGATACGCAGTATTTT. The encoded protein is CASSEFVSPSDTQYF.

Concerning this clonotype itself: Just one base apart from a much larger clone, this may be a read error. V usage is TRBV19 and J usage is TRBJ1-5; possibly TRBD1 for D (5 bases). Germline V gives CDR1 LNHDA, CDR2 SQIVND (reference sequence). The CDR3 totals 14 residues. V was shortened by 3 bases and J by 7 bases, with 13 bases between the two germline ends. Written as DNA, the CDR3 is TGTGCCAGTAGTATTGCGGGGGAAGGGCAGCCCCAGCATTTT. It translates to CASSIAGEGQPQHF.

About this clonotype: A much larger clone differs from this one at a single base, so this may be a read error. The chain is built from TRBV14 and TRBJ2-1; 9 bases map to TRBD1. Germline assignment: CDR1 SGHDN and CDR2 FVKESK. The length of the CDR3 is 16 residues. CDR3 residues: CASSHSPGQGYNDQFF. The CDR3 coding sequence is TGTGCCAGCAGCCATTCACCGGGACAGGGCTACAATGACCAGTTCTTC.

This clonotype is labeled medium-sized (0.01 to 0.1%). This chain links TRBV5-1 with TRBJ1-1, with no clear D. V was trimmed by 2 bases and J by 2 bases, leaving 10 bases between them. Germline CDR1 reads SGHRS; CDR2 reads YFSETQ. The CDR3 runs to 14 residues. The CDR3 DNA is TGCGCCAGCAGCTTTGGGCGTCGCAACACTGAAGCTTTCTTT. Protein: CASSFGRRNTEAFF.

This clonotype was detected many times. The CDR3 DNA sequence: TGTGCCAGCAGTCCCCGCGACAGCCGGCCAGATGAGCAGTACTTC. Translation gives CASSPRDSRPDEQYF. J is TRBJ2-7 and V is TRBV12-3 or TRBV12-4; D is perhaps TRBD1 (5 bases). The CDR3 loop spans 15 amino acids. Trimming shortened V by 5 bases and J by 7 bases, and 21 bases separated the two germline ends.

This clonotype was counted many times. The chain recombines TRBV24-1 with TRBJ2-1, with D maybe TRBD2 (6 bases). Germline CDR1 and CDR2: KGHDR and SFDVKD. V lost 5 bases, J lost 3 bases, and 13 bases lay in between. This CDR3 comprises 15 residues. The CDR3 DNA is TGTGCCACCAGTGGGAGGGCGCCTTTCTACAATGAGCAGTTCTTC. As protein: CATSGRAPFYNEQFF.

At least ten counts were recorded for this clonotype. V is TRBV12-3 or TRBV12-4 and J is TRBJ2-5; 8 bases align to TRBD1. The CDR3 length is 14 residues. The V gene end was trimmed by 7 bases and the J gene end by 1 base; junction bases not matched to a gene: 5. This chain's CDR3 is CASTIGTGQETQYF. CDR3 in DNA: TGTGCCAGCACCATCGGGACAGGCCAAGAGACCCAGTACTTC.

In this sample, this clonotype turned up many times. The V gene is TRBV3-1, the J gene TRBJ2-7, with D unclear. CDR3 size: 11 residues. The germline V and J ends were trimmed by 1 base and 6 bases, with 4 bases remaining between them. The germline V gene has CDR1 LGHDT and CDR2 YNNKEL (reference sequence). Here the CDR3 DNA reads TGTGCCAGCAGCCAAGTTAGCGAGCAGTACTTC. It encodes CASSQVSEQYF.

The rearrangement uses TRBV5-1 and TRBJ2-6; the D is unclear. The CDR3 length is 17 residues. V was clipped by 0 bases and J by 4 bases, with 14 bases between them. From germline, CDR1 is SGHRS and CDR2 YFSETQ. The chain's CDR3 is CASSLDARSSGANVLTF. For the CDR3, the DNA is TGCGCCAGCAGCTTGGACGCCAGGAGTTCGGGGGCCAACGTCCTGACTTTC.

This clonotype has ten or more counts. The chain's CDR3 is CASSLAAGRRNQPQHF. Written as DNA, the CDR3 is TGTGCCAGCAGCTTGGCAGCGGGGAGGCGCAATCAGCCCCAGCATTTT. The chain is built from TRBV5-6 and TRBJ1-5; D ambiguous. Germline-derived CDR1 and CDR2 are SGHDT and YYEEEE. Trimming shortened V by 0 bases and J by 2 bases, and 12 bases separated the two germline ends. CDR3 size: 16 residues.

The chain carries TRBV20-1 and TRBJ2-1; 11 bases are a match to TRBD2. The CDR3 has 18 residues. In germline, CDR1 is DFQATT, CDR2 SNEGSKA (reference sequence). CDR3 amino acids: CRGRDLWGLADDGNEQFF. Written as DNA, the CDR3 is TGCAGGGGTAGAGATCTCTGGGGACTAGCGGACGACGGCAATGAGCAGTTCTTC.

This clonotype was observed at least ten times. The genes are TRBV14 and TRBJ2-5; 7 bases map to TRBD1. CDR3 length: 15 residues. The germline CDR1 and CDR2 sequences are SGHDN and FVKESK. V gave up 4 bases and J gave up 2 bases; unmatched junction bases: 7. CDR3 residues: CASSPTWTGQETQYF. The CDR3 bases are TGTGCCAGCAGCCCAACCTGGACAGGTCAAGAGACCCAGTACTTC.

This clonotype was found many times. The chain combines TRBV11-2 with TRBJ2-1; D not certain. V was pared by 4 bases and J by 4 bases, with 8 bases between. Per germline, CDR1 SGHAT and CDR2 FQNNGV. This CDR3 has 13 residues. CDR3 sequence: CASSSPGYNEQFF. CDR3 in DNA: TGTGCCAGCAGCTCCCCTGGGTACAATGAGCAGTTCTTC.

This clonotype was seen once. Possible read error: a much larger clone is one base away. This sequence joins TRBV11-2 and TRBJ2-5; tentatively, D is TRBD1 (5 bases). From germline, CDR1 is SGHAT and CDR2 FQNNGV. V lost 3 bases and J lost 2, with 10 bases in between. The CDR3 is 14 amino acids. This CDR3 reads CASSLITGQETQYF. CDR3 nucleotide sequence: TGTGCCAGCAGCTTGATTACAGGTCAAGAGACCCAGTACTTC.

In its sample, this clonotype was seen many times. This chain links TRBV2 with TRBJ2-1, with D unresolved. The germline V gene has CDR1 SNHLY and CDR2 FYNNEI. The V end was cut by 8 bases, the J end by 8 bases, with 19 bases between. CDR3 length: 14 amino acids. The CDR3 sequence is CASLFEASWHEQFF. CDR3 sequence (DNA): TGTGCCAGCCTTTTCGAGGCTAGTTGGCATGAGCAGTTCTTC.

This clonotype has at least ten counts. The chain links TRBV6-1 to TRBJ2-7; D is uncertain. Germline V gene lookup returns CDR1 MNHNS and CDR2 SASEGT. Trimming shortened V by 4 bases and J by 0 bases, and 10 bases separated the two germline ends. The CDR3 length is 14 residues. CDR3 region: CASSVSGSSYEQYF. The CDR3 region has the DNA TGTGCCAGCAGTGTTTCAGGAAGCTCCTACGAGCAGTACTTC.

The table lists this clonotype with many counts. The CDR3 sequence: CASSPSRDPRDTEAFF. The CDR3 DNA is TGTGCCAGCAGCCCTAGCCGGGACCCTCGGGACACTGAAGCTTTCTTT. The V gene is TRBV7-9, the J gene TRBJ1-1; tentative D call: TRBD1 (5 bases). Per the germline V gene, CDR1 is SEHNR and CDR2 is FQNEAQ (reference sequence). Trimming pared 5 bases from V and 3 bases from J, leaving 19 bases between. This CDR3 comprises 16 residues.

Comments on this clonotype: It may be a read error: a sequence one base away is much more abundant. Given the absence of the conserved phenylalanine or tryptophan at the CDR3 end, a read error is likely. The rearrangement uses TRBV19 and TRBJ2-4, with D uncertain. CDR1 and CDR2 from the germline V gene are LNHDA and SQIVND (reference sequence). The CDR3 loop spans 14 amino acids. The V gene lost 1 base and the J gene lost 8 bases, with 12 bases spanning the gap. Written as DNA, the CDR3 is TGTGCCAGTAGTATAGTCGGTGGCAGTGACATTCAGTACCTC. It codes for CASSIVGGSDIQYL.

The rearrangement uses TRBV19 and TRBJ2-1; D not resolved. CDR3 size: 15 residues. Germline values: CDR1 LNHDA, CDR2 SQIVND (reference sequence). V shed 1 base and J shed 3 bases, with 10 bases lying between them. The CDR3 nucleotides read TGTGCCAGTAGTATAGTGGGCTTGAGCTACAATGAGCAGTTCTTC. It yields the protein CASSIVGLSYNEQFF.